This T cell receptor beta chain was documented in a study of cytomegalovirus exposure and HLA in healthy donors. The CDR3 is 14 amino acids. From germline, CDR1 is SGDLS and CDR2 YYNGEE. About this clone itself: As yet, its antigen is unknown. The junction does not match germline at one end; this may be a read error.

PCR involved 60 Vbeta and 13 Jbeta primers. Measured with immunoSEQ multiplex PCR; TCRdb has only the in-frame clones, and not every one. In the table there are some 120,000 clones, around 70% of which are singletons. Notes on the study in general: As a later analysis showed, several of the most significant clusters appeared to be linked to common viral pathogens. Segments of the TCR beta V type were, in most cases, productive about 87% or about 30% of the time in an earlier analysis. Among TCR beta chains, those listed as cytomegalovirus-associated numbered about 160.

Sample: PBMCs. The receptor was derived from a middle-aged woman in good health and CMV-seronegative. The chain uses TRBV9 and TRBJ2-5; TRBD2 aligns across 10 bases. CDR3 residues: CASSASGTSDSPHF. Here the CDR3 DNA reads TGTGCCAGCAGCGCCTCCGGGACTAGCGACTCACCCCACTTC.